This T cell receptor beta chain appears in the sequencing data of a study of blood T cell repertoires in COVID-19 (dated by TCRdb to 2018 to 2020). Context from the whole study: Samples covering the acute and convalescent phases of COVID-19 were provided by collaborators in the United States, Italy and Spain. The samples were drawn from the first 160 participants of the ongoing ImmuneRACE study and from some 1,300 subjects provided by 6 global collaborators. The repertoires were released in a freely available public database meant as a resource for research on the immune response to SARS-CoV-2. The dataset comprised deeply sampled blood TCRbeta repertoires from subjects exposed to, actively infected with, or recovered from COVID-19. Sample metadata almost always included a de-identified subject ID, COVID-19 status, age in years and sex. Where HLA class I and class II types were available, the types were taken from metadata supplied by the sample provider, not from assay-based typing. The prospective study material was composed of cDNA or gDNA derived from T cells, B-cell-depleted T cells, or PBMCs.

Study-wide conclusions, independent of this receptor: How much clinical and demographic metadata was included differed by source and by participant, and the metadata was provided uncurated.

Whole blood was collected in K2EDTA tubes by collaborating institutions according to the institutions' own protocols. For TCRbeta analysis, collaborator samples were shipped as frozen whole blood, as isolated PBMCs, or as DNA extracted from either sample type. The immunoSEQ Assay, a bias-controlled multiplex PCR, was used to amplify TCRbeta CDR3 regions from genomic DNA. The original methods were these. Within the assay, amplification of reference gene primers was used to estimate how many nucleated cells each sample contained. Sequence reads were collapsed and filtered to measure the absolute abundance of every unique TCRbeta CDR3 rearrangement. For each sample, productive Simpson clonality was calculated as the square root of Simpson's diversity index across productive rearrangements. TCRdb stores this immuneACCESS table with in-frame sequences only. Part of the clones is absent; in the studies checked, under half of the shortfall reflects unresolved V genes, and no reason is known for the rest. That table supplies the V and J calls and clone size; D and trimming were determined from the DNA. The sample yields approximately 280,000 clones; roughly 86% were counted once. The ten biggest clones cover 9.4% of the sample.

With respect to this clone: Its target antigen remains unknown. No base quality information exists; no much larger clone differs at one position.

Specimen: peripheral blood. This receptor was obtained from a man aged 18-30 years with active or convalescent COVID-19.

This receptor has the CDR3 CASSQEFWTLRGSEQYF. The bases read TGTGCCAGCAGCCAAGAGTTTTGGACTTTGAGAGGGTCCGAGCAGTACTTC. The rearrangement combines TRBV14 with TRBJ2-7, and the D gene may be TRBD2, 5 bases matching. Sequences SGHDN (CDR1) and FVKESK (CDR2) are obtained from the germline V gene. The V end loses 0 bases and the J end loses 6 bases, and a stretch of 21 bases separates them. The CDR3 runs 17 residues from the cysteine to the phenylalanine. Left in the record is the CDR3 DNA by itself, 51 bases read in frame from the first base.